This T cell receptor beta chain was documented in a study of T-cell reconstitution after alpha-beta-depleted transplantation in children. Looked up from germline, CDR1 is SGHTA and CDR2 is FQGTGA. Trimming at V came to 5 bases and at J to 4 bases, leaving 7 bases not matched to a gene. This CDR3 comprises 14 residues. Using unique molecular identifiers, the investigators prepared the TCRbeta library. TCRdb passed the PCR reads through MiXCR, listing each CDR3 protein once. The sample shows 250,000 to 400,000 distinct CDR3 sequences, more than 20% of them seen only once. This receptor was identified in a male patient between 10 and 17 years old who had a stem cell transplant for acute lymphoblastic leukemia, so the T cells may come from the graft donor. Sequenced here: PBMCs, mostly from graft donor cells, sampled 180 days after TCRalphabeta/CD19-depleted stem cell transplant. The chain is built from TRBV7-3 and TRBJ1-1, with 7 bases that match TRBD1. CDR3 in amino acids: CASSPPGTATEAFF. CDR3 DNA: TGTGCCAGCAGCCCCCCAGGGACAGCCACTGAAGCTTTCTTT.